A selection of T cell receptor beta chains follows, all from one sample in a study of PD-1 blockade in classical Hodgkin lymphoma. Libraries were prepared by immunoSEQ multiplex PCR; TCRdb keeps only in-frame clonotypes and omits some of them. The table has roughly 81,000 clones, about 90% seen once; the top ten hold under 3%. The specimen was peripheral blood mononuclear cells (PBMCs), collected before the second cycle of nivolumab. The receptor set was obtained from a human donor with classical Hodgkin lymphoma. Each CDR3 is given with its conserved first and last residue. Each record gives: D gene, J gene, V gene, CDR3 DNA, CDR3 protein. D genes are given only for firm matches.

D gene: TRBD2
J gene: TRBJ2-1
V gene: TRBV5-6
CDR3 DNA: TGTGCCAGCGGTTTAGCGGGTTCTTTATACAATGAGCAGTTCTTC
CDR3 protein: CASGLAGSLYNEQFF

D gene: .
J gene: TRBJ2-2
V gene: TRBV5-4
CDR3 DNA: TGTGCCAGCAGCTTCGTAAACACCGGGGAGCTGTTTTTT
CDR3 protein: CASSFVNTGELFF

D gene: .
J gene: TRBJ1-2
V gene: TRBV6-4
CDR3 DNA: TGTGCCAGCAACACAGGTTCGTATGGCTACACCTTC
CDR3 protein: CASNTGSYGYTF

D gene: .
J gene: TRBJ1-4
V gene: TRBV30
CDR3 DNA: TGTGCCCAAAAGGGACCGGACAATGAAAAACTGTTTTTT
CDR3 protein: CAQKGPDNEKLFF

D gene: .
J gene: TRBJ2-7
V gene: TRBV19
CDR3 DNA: TGTGCCAGTAGTATAGTGAGGGCGGGAGCGGCAGGGGCCTACGAGCAGTACTTC
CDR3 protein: CASSIVRAGAAGAYEQYF

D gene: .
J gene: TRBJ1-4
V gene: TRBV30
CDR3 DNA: TGTGCCTGGAGTGTAAGGACAGTACTAAATGAAAAATTGTTTTTT
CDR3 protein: CAWSVRTVLNEKLFF

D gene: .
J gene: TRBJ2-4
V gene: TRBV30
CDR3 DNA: TGTGCCTGGAGTGTACTCGGGCAAGGGGGTGGCATTCAGTACTTC
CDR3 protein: CAWSVLGQGGGIQYF

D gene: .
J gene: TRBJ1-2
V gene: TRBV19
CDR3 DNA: TGTGCCAGTAGTATGTGGGCTGGCTACACCTTC
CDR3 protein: CASSMWAGYTF

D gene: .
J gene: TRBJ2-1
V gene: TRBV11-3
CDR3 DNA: TGTGCCAGCAGCTTAGTGGGACTGGGTGAGCAGTTCTTC
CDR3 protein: CASSLVGLGEQFF

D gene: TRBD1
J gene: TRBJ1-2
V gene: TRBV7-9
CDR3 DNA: TGTGCCAGCAGCTGGACAGGTTTGGGCTATGGCTACACCTTC
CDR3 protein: CASSWTGLGYGYTF

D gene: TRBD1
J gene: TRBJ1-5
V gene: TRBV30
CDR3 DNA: TGTGCCTGGAGTGAACTCGTCCGGGGACAGGGTTTCTATCAGCCCCAGCATTTT
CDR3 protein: CAWSELVRGQGFYQPQHF

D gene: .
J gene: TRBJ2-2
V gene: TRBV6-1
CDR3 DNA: TGTGCCAGCACGCGTAACCGGGCCACCGGGGAGCTGTTTTTT
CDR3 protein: CASTRNRATGELFF

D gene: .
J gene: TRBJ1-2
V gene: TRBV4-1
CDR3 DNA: TGCGCCTCTTCCCAAAGGAGTGGCTACACCTTC
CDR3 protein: CASSQRSGYTF

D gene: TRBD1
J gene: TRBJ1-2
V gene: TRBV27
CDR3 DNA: TGTGCCAGCAGAGTCCGGGACAGGGTCTCCTATGGCTACACCTTC
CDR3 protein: CASRVRDRVSYGYTF

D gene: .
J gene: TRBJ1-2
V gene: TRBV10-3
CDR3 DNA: TGTGCCACCGAGGGGGTGACAGGATTTAACTATGGCTACACCTTC
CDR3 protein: CATEGVTGFNYGYTF